This TCR beta chain was profiled in a study of a mutant IDH1 vaccine in newly diagnosed glioma (dated by TCRdb to the early 2020s). For context, the study as a whole: Across visits V03 through V10, patients got a total of eight vaccinations, given in weeks 1, 3, 5, 7, 11, 15, 19 and 23. Vaccination began 4-6 weeks after radiotherapy alone, or alongside temozolomide cycles in the chemotherapy-containing groups. The roughly 33 treated patients were roughly 62% male and about 38% female, with a mean age of 40.4 years. Prior to enrollment, standard therapy consisting of radiotherapy alone, temozolomide alone, or radiochemotherapy with temozolomide had been administered to patients, with the combination being received by most patients. Peripheral blood was drawn at six visits: V03 (baseline), V05, V07, V10, V12 and V13. For exploratory analyses, longitudinal TCRB deep sequencing was carried out in roughly 25 treated patients wherever samples were available. Beyond this particular receptor, the publication reports: Pseudoprogression seemed to be unrelated to changes in the top peripheral T cell clonotypes found by TCRB sequencing. PBMC samples for TCRB deep sequencing were selected based on availability. According to the authors, sample limitations meant that analyses of patient blood samples could not be reproduced. Vaccine-induced immune responses across multiple MHC alleles were detected in approximately 93% of patients.

The time point label on this specimen signifies: week 5, during vaccination. Each vaccine dose, consisting of 300 ug of a 20-mer mutant IDH1 peptide in Montanide, was administered subcutaneously with topical imiquimod. Newly diagnosed WHO grade 3 or 4 IDH1-mutant astrocytomas showing loss of nuclear ATRX were present in the donors. The samples were drawn from NOA16, a multicentre, single-arm, open-label phase I trial in Germany that tested a mutant IDH1 peptide vaccine in humans for the first time. Genomic DNA for TCRB sequencing was extracted from EDTA blood using the DNeasy Blood and Tissue Kit. In the case of this clone: Its antigen is still unknown. Base qualities were left out, and no much larger clone turns up one base away.

The germline V gene specifies SGDLS as CDR1 and YYNGEE as CDR2. Trimming removed 4 bases from V and 7 bases from J; the gene matches leave 11 bases unexplained. The CDR3 covers 15 residues, taking in both the cysteine and the phenylalanine. Only the CDR3 portion is preserved as DNA: 45 bases, with reading frame beginning at the first base. Libraries were constructed by the immunoSEQ multiplex PCR assay. Rearranged TCR beta chain sequences were amplified using the hsTCRB Kit according to the manufacturer's protocol. An Illumina MiSeq was used to sequence the TCRB libraries. Concerning the study's data processing: The kit vendor's proprietary platform handled demultiplexing, trimming and gene mapping. The immuneACCESS repertoire file appears here via TCRdb, limited to in-frame rearrangements. These files lack a portion of the clones; in checked studies, under half of the deficit traces to unresolved V genes, and the cause of the others is not known. V and J calls and clone size are copied from that table; D and trimming were computed from the DNA. The sample table holds about 51,000 clones, of which about 77% were seen once. Under 2% of the sample is held by the ten biggest clonotypes.

Source: PBMCs, taken from a glioma patient whose treatment included an IDH1 peptide vaccine. The receptor was derived from a woman aged 40 to 50 with glioma. The rearrangement joined TRBV9 to TRBJ2-1; 7 junctional bases match TRBD2. At the DNA level, the sequence is TGTGCCAGCAGCTCCCGGGACTACCCTCGGAATGAGCAGTTCTTC. Its product reads: CASSSRDYPRNEQFF.